The 19 T cell receptor beta chains listed next were all sequenced from one sample in a study (dated by TCRdb to between 2020 and 2023). The library was generated by the immunoSEQ multiplex PCR assay. What TCRdb holds here is the immuneACCESS table cut down to in-frame rearrangements. Part of the clones is not present; checked against another copy, under half of the missing clones reflect an unresolved V gene, and the others are unexplained. Across this sample there are approximately 50,000 clones, with over 85% seen only once. The ten largest account for 9.5% to 12% of the sample. Material for sequencing was PBMCs. These receptors all stem from a middle-aged man with rheumatoid arthritis.

The rearrangement joins TRBV6-5 to TRBJ2-5; unclear D gene. Per the germline V gene, CDR1 is MNHEY and CDR2 is SVGAGI. Trimming stripped 0 bases from V and 5 bases from J, with 4 bases between. This CDR3 contains 12 residues. CDR3 region: CASSYSRETQYF. The DNA of the CDR3 is TGTGCCAGCAGTTACTCACGGGAGACCCAGTACTTC.

This chain uses TRBV7-3 with TRBJ1-6, with a possible D match to TRBD1 (5 bases). V was clipped by 1 base and J by 7 bases, with 11 bases between them. The CDR3 extends over 15 amino acids. The V gene's germline CDR1 is SGHTA and CDR2 FQGTGA. In DNA form, the CDR3 reads TGTGCCAGCAGCTTAATGGGGGGTGAAAATTCACCCCTCCACTTT. Encoded protein: CASSLMGGENSPLHF. The variable domain in full, completed from reference TRBV7-3 and TRBJ1-6, reads GAGVSQTPSNKVTEKGKYVELRCDPISGHTALYWYRQSLGQGPEFLIYFQGTGAADDSGLPNDRFFAVRPEGSVSTLKIQRTERGDSAVYLCASSLMGGENSPLHFGNGTRLTVT.

V is TRBV27 and J is TRBJ2-7; 11 bases fit TRBD1. This CDR3 region has 15 residues. The germline gives CDR1 MNHEY, CDR2 SMNVEV (reference sequence). Trimming took 4 bases from V and 2 from J; bases not matched to a gene: 4. In nucleotides, the CDR3 is TGTGCCAGCAGTTCCGGACAGGGGGCGACCTACGAGCAGTACTTC. Its protein is CASSSGQGATYEQYF.

The chain uses TRBV5-8 and TRBJ1-2, with 12 positions matching TRBD1. Germline CDR1 SGHTS, CDR2 YDEGEE. The CDR3 sequence is 17 residues long. Losses at the gene ends were 4 bases for V and 3 bases for J; bases not matched to a gene: 10. The chain's CDR3 is CASSRPLGTGGDYGYTF. The DNA of the CDR3 is TGTGCCAGCAGCCGCCCACTTGGGACAGGGGGCGACTATGGCTACACCTTC.

The chain couples TRBV7-3 to TRBJ2-1; weak D call: TRBD2 (6 bases). Germline lookup yields CDR1 SGHTA and CDR2 FQGTGA. Trimming pared 1 base from V and 10 bases from J, leaving 11 bases between. CDR3 length equals 13 residues. CDR3 nucleotide sequence: TGTGCCAGCAGCTTAAGTTGGAGGGACGAGCAGTTCTTC. It translates to CASSLSWRDEQFF.

This chain uses TRBV10-3 with TRBJ1-5; tentative D call: TRBD1 (6 bases). The CDR3 runs to 13 residues. Germline CDR1 reads ENHRY; CDR2 reads SYGVKD. The V and J ends lost 10 bases and 3 bases respectively, with 13 bases between them. The CDR3 sequence: CATTTGNNQPQHF. The CDR3 DNA follows: TGTGCCACCACGACAGGTAACAATCAGCCCCAGCATTTT.

The chain uses TRBV15 and TRBJ2-1; 11 nucleotides match TRBD2. CDR3 size: 16 residues. V dropped 0 bases and J dropped 9; count of bases not matched to a gene: 7. Per germline, CDR1 LNHNV and CDR2 YYDKDF (reference sequence). In DNA, the CDR3 is TGTGCCACCAGCAGAGATGGCGAACTAGCGGGAGCTGAGCAGTTCTTC. Translated: CATSRDGELAGAEQFF.

V and J are TRBV15 and TRBJ2-7; 7 nucleotides match TRBD2. There are 18 residues in the CDR3. The ends lost 1 base at V and 1 base at J; junction bases unmatched: 13. Germline lookup yields CDR1 LNHNV and CDR2 YYDKDF (reference sequence). The CDR3 reads CATSRVRVGREVSYEQYF. CDR3 in DNA: TGTGCCACCAGCAGAGTGAGGGTCGGTCGGGAGGTATCCTACGAGCAGTACTTC.

The rearrangement links TRBV4-3 to TRBJ2-6; no reliable D call. Germline assignment: CDR1 LGHNA and CDR2 YSLEER. V lost 1 base and J 0 bases, leaving 7 bases between the germline ends. CDR3 length: 16 amino acids. The CDR3 DNA reads TGCGCCAGCAGCCAAGTTATCAGCTCTGGGGCCAACGTCCTGACTTTC. It specifies CASSQVISSGANVLTF.

V gene TRBV6-2 or TRBV6-3 combines with J gene TRBJ2-7; D possibly corresponds to TRBD1 (6 bases). The CDR3 spans 14 residues. Trimming stripped 5 bases from V and 1 base from J, with 12 bases between. Germline values: CDR1 MNHEY, CDR2 SVGEGT. The CDR3 DNA is TGTGCCAGCAGTACCAGGGGAGAGTCCTACGAGCAGTACTTC. Its translation is CASSTRGESYEQYF.

The chain links TRBV9 to TRBJ1-6, with 11 nucleotides matching TRBD1. This CDR3 is built from 15 residues. V shed 4 bases, J shed 10 bases, and the junction held 7 bases outside the gene matches. Germline assignment: CDR1 SGDLS and CDR2 YYNGEE. The CDR3 sequence is CASSSLDRGRSPLHF. In DNA form, the CDR3 reads TGTGCCAGCAGCTCCCTGGACAGGGGGCGCTCACCCCTCCACTTT.

This chain's CDR3 is CASSPSGSSYNEQFF. The CDR3 DNA follows: TGTGCCAGCAGCCCTAGCGGGAGCTCCTACAATGAGCAGTTCTTC. V usage is TRBV7-9 and J usage is TRBJ2-1; 10 positions match TRBD2. This CDR3 contains 15 residues. Trimming cost V 5 bases and J 0 bases; bases outside gene matches: 1. Germline V gene lookup returns CDR1 SEHNR and CDR2 FQNEAQ (reference sequence).

This clone was counted once. V gene TRBV4-1 combines with J gene TRBJ2-1; 7 nucleotides agree with TRBD2. Germline trimming cut 1 base from V and 6 bases from J; bases unmatched to any gene: 0. The CDR3 is 13 amino acids. Germline V lookup: CDR1 MGHRA, CDR2 YSYEKL. The CDR3 DNA sequence: TGCGCCAGCAGCCAAGGGACTAGCAATGAGCAGTTCTTC. As protein: CASSQGTSNEQFF.

V usage is TRBV10-3 and J usage is TRBJ2-7; 9 bases map to TRBD2. The V gene's germline CDR1 is ENHRY and CDR2 SYGVKD. The CDR3 runs 15 residues. The V gene end was trimmed by 0 bases and the J gene end by 2 bases; junction bases not matched to a gene: 2. CDR3 DNA sequence: TGTGCCATCAGTGAGTCAGCTAGCGGGACCTACGAGCAGTACTTC. It encodes CAISESASGTYEQYF.

This sequence joins TRBV28 and TRBJ1-2; D might be TRBD1 (6 bases). Germline V lookup: CDR1 MDHEN, CDR2 SYDVKM. V shed 5 bases and J shed 2 bases, with 12 bases lying between them. The CDR3 extends over 14 amino acids. For the CDR3, the DNA is TGTGCCAGCAGTGATACGGGACAAAACTATGGCTACACCTTC. Its protein is CASSDTGQNYGYTF.

This chain joins TRBV2 and TRBJ1-1, with a possible D match to TRBD1 (6 bases). V was shortened by 7 bases and J by 4 bases, with 19 bases between the two germline ends. This CDR3 contains 15 residues. The germline CDR1 and CDR2 sequences are SNHLY and FYNNEI. CDR3 bases: TGTGCCAGCATGGGGACACCTCAGGTCGGCACTGAAGCTTTCTTT. As protein: CASMGTPQVGTEAFF.

The rearrangement uses TRBV3-1 (or the pseudogene TRBV3-2) and TRBJ2-2; TRBD1 is a possible D gene (5 bases). This CDR3 region has 15 residues. Germline V lookup: CDR1 LGHDT, CDR2 YNNKEL (reference sequence). Trimming removed 1 base at V and 3 bases at J, with 9 bases between. CDR3 region: CASSQGGRHTGELFF. CDR3 nucleotide sequence: TGTGCCAGCAGCCAAGGGGGCAGACACACCGGGGAGCTGTTTTTT.

The chain is built from TRBV19 and TRBJ1-1; D call uncertain. This CDR3 spans 12 amino acids. The germline V gene has CDR1 LNHDA and CDR2 SQIVND (reference sequence). Trimming shortened V by 6 bases and J by 1 base, and 6 bases separated the two germline ends. The CDR3 DNA sequence: TGTGCCAGTAGATCGAGGAACACTGAAGCTTTCTTT. Protein product: CASRSRNTEAFF.

V gene TRBV27 combines with J gene TRBJ2-1; D is tentatively TRBD1 or TRBD2 (6 bases each). Germline loops: CDR1 MNHEY, CDR2 SMNVEV (reference sequence). The CDR3 covers 14 residues. V was trimmed by 7 bases and J by 1 base, leaving 11 bases between them. The CDR3 spells CASIRGGSYNEQFF. DNA of the CDR3: TGTGCCAGCATCCGAGGGGGGTCCTACAATGAGCAGTTCTTC.